One and the same sample provided the 17 T cell receptor beta chains below, sequenced in a study of blood T cell repertoires in COVID-19. Clones were sequenced by immunoSEQ multiplex PCR, and TCRdb holds only the in-frame ones, with some missing. The sample holds 71,000 or so clones, about 80% seen once. Source material: peripheral blood. These receptors came from an older man with acute or convalescent COVID-19.

This rearrangement joins TRBV7-2 to TRBJ2-1, with 9 bases lining up with TRBD1. Germline CDR1 is SGHTA and CDR2 is FQGNSA. The CDR3 runs 14 residues. The J segment lost 9 bases and the V segment lost 5 bases, leaving 8 bases of the junction unmatched. As DNA, the CDR3 is TGTGCCAGCAGCCCAGGGACAGGGAGGGGTGAGCAGTTCTTC. Protein sequence: CASSPGTGRGEQFF.

The chain employs TRBV12-3 or TRBV12-4 and TRBJ1-2; no firm D call. This CDR3 region has 11 residues. Trimming removed 5 bases at V and 12 bases at J, with 13 bases between. The CDR3 nucleotides read TGTGCCAGCAGTCTCGGACTCGGAGACACCTTC. It is translated as CASSLGLGDTF.

The chain carries TRBV7-3 and TRBJ2-2; 9 bases line up with TRBD2. CDR1 is SGHTA, CDR2 FQGTGA, per germline. J gave up 6 bases and V 5 bases, and 4 bases lay outside the gene matches. This CDR3 is 14 amino acids long. CDR3 sequence (DNA): TGTGCCAGCAGCCCTAGCGGGGCGGCCGGGGAGCTGTTTTTT. Amino acid sequence: CASSPSGAAGELFF.

This sequence joins TRBV7-2 and TRBJ2-7; 7 bases are a match to TRBD1. This CDR3 is 14 amino acids long. V lost 3 bases to trimming and J lost 6 bases; unmatched junction nucleotides: 8. Germline V CDR1 and CDR2: SGHTA, FQGNSA. CDR3 sequence reads: CASSLEGTATEQYF. The CDR3 DNA follows: TGTGCCAGCAGCTTGGAAGGGACAGCGACCGAGCAGTACTTC.

The chain employs TRBV7-2 and TRBJ2-7, with 7 bases fitting TRBD2. Germline CDR1 and CDR2: SGHTA and FQGNSA. This CDR3 contains 15 residues. V trimming: 4 bases; J trimming: 2 bases; junction bases outside the gene matches: 8. This chain's CDR3 is CASSSDTSATYEQYF. The CDR3 DNA reads as TGTGCCAGCAGCTCTGACACTAGCGCCACCTACGAGCAGTACTTC.

This chain uses TRBV9 with TRBJ2-7, with D maybe TRBD2 (6 bases). Germline values: CDR1 SGDLS, CDR2 YYNGEE. V was pared by 3 bases and J by 2 bases, with 15 bases between. This CDR3 comprises 15 residues. The CDR3: CASSAGTSTTYEQYF. The CDR3 nucleotides are TGTGCCAGCAGCGCTGGGACTTCAACAACCTACGAGCAGTACTTC.

The CDR3 here is CATSRNSNYGYTF. DNA for the CDR3: TGTGCCACTTCCAGGAATTCTAACTATGGCTACACCTTC. This chain joins TRBV24-1 and TRBJ1-2; D unresolved. Trimming cost V 10 bases and J 0 bases, with 11 bases left between them. Germline assignment: CDR1 KGHDR and CDR2 SFDVKD. The CDR3 extends over 13 amino acids.

The chain recombines TRBV18 with TRBJ1-2; the match to TRBD1 covers 11 bases. Germline V gene lookup returns CDR1 KGHSH and CDR2 LQKENI. With 3 bases clipped from V and 6 bases from J, the junction kept 3 bases outside the gene matches. This CDR3 contains 14 residues. The CDR3 DNA reads as TGTGCCAGCTCACCCCTGGGACAGGGGGATGGCTACACCTTC. This gives the protein CASSPLGQGDGYTF.

The rearrangement joins TRBV28 to TRBJ2-7; 7 positions agree with TRBD2. This CDR3 is 17 amino acids long. Germline V gene data show CDR1 as MDHEN and CDR2 as SYDVKM. V lost 4 bases and J lost 3; bases outside the gene matches: 15. The CDR3 DNA follows: TGTGCCAGCAGTTCCCCGGGTATGGCGGGGGATAACTACGAGCAGTACTTC. Its translation: CASSSPGMAGDNYEQYF.

The J gene is TRBJ1-2, the V gene TRBV9, with D hard to call. With 4 bases removed from V and 6 bases from J, the gap between germline ends came to 10 bases. The CDR3 contains 12 residues. Per germline, CDR1 SGDLS and CDR2 YYNGEE. The CDR3 DNA reads as TGTGCCAGCAGCCTTGTTTTTGATGGCTACACCTTC. Protein sequence: CASSLVFDGYTF.

CDR3 loop: CSVVGRSNTEAFF. CDR3 coding DNA: TGCAGCGTTGTGGGCCGGTCGAACACTGAAGCTTTCTTT. The chain is built from TRBV29-1 and TRBJ1-1, with no clear D. Trimming took 4 bases from V and 1 from J, leaving 10 bases between them. Germline values: CDR1 SQVTM, CDR2 ANQGSEA. The CDR3 spans 13 residues.

The J gene is TRBJ2-1, the V gene TRBV4-2, with 7 bases that match TRBD2. V lost 5 bases to trimming and J lost 2 bases; unmatched junction nucleotides: 3. Germline CDR1 is LGHNA and CDR2 is YNFKEQ. The CDR3 is 14 amino acids. In DNA, the CDR3 is TGTGCCAGCAGCGGGCTAGCGGCCTACAATGAGCAGTTCTTC. Its protein is CASSGLAAYNEQFF.

V is TRBV24-1 and J is TRBJ2-5, with D possibly TRBD1 on 5 matching bases. Germline V CDR1 and CDR2: KGHDR, SFDVKD. V was clipped by 5 bases and J by 2 bases, with 14 bases between them. The CDR3 length is 15 residues. The CDR3 DNA reads TGTGCCACCAGTGCTCCCCTAGGGGAACAAGAGACCCAGTACTTC. Its translation: CATSAPLGEQETQYF.

This chain links TRBV6-5 with TRBJ1-1; D is possibly TRBD1 (6 bases). From germline, CDR1 is MNHEY and CDR2 SVGAGI. The V end was cut by 8 bases, the J end by 4 bases, with 20 bases between. The CDR3 contains 15 residues. CDR3 DNA: TGTGCCAGCTCCAAAGCGGCCAGGGGCGGCACTGAAGCTTTCTTT. The encoded protein is CASSKAARGGTEAFF.

This chain connects TRBV30 to TRBJ1-4, with 10 positions matching TRBD1. The CDR3 covers 13 residues. Germline CDR1 reads GTSNPN; CDR2 reads SVGIG (reference sequence). Unmatched junction bases numbered 0, after V lost 5 bases and J lost 3 bases. The CDR3 reads CAWGQGANEKLFF. In DNA, the CDR3 is TGTGCCTGGGGACAGGGGGCTAATGAAAAACTGTTTTTT.

J is TRBJ2-1 and V is TRBV5-4, with TRBD2 matching over 15 bases. Germline V gene data show CDR1 as SGHNT and CDR2 as YYREEE (reference sequence). This CDR3 is built from 17 residues. The V segment lost 3 bases and the J segment 7 bases; nucleotides outside the gene matches: 8. This CDR3 is CASSSGLAGGPGNEQFF. In nucleotides, the CDR3 is TGTGCCAGCAGCTCCGGACTAGCGGGAGGGCCGGGTAATGAGCAGTTCTTC.

This clone appeared a few times. J is TRBJ2-2 and V is TRBV7-3; 12 bases align to TRBD2. The CDR3 is 18 amino acids. Germline CDR1 reads SGHTA; CDR2 reads FQGTGA. Trimming cost V 4 bases and J 0 bases; bases outside gene matches: 6. The DNA of the CDR3 is TGTGCCAGCAGCTCGAGACTAGCGGGAGATTCGAACACCGGGGAGCTGTTTTTT. It is translated as CASSSRLAGDSNTGELFF.